These T cell receptor beta chains were read from a single sample in a study of brain T cells in children with intractable seizures. Profiling relied on immunoSEQ multiplex PCR, and the TCRdb table lists in-frame clones only, not all of them. Among approximately 77,000 clones, approximately 94% were seen once, and the ten largest hold approximately 1.4%. The sample was peripheral blood, taken at surgery. Receptor source: a boy under three years old with tuberous sclerosis and intractable seizures. The CDR3 runs from the conserved cysteine through the conserved F or W. The D gene is left open where the match is weak.

v_call,cdr3_length,j_call,d_call,cdr3_aa,cdr3_nt
TRBV6-1,14,TRBJ2-5,NA,CASSEYGTQETQYF,TGTGCCAGCAGTGAATACGGTACTCAAGAGACCCAGTACTTC
TRBV27,13,TRBJ2-1,NA,CASSSGFAGEQFF,TGTGCCAGCAGTTCGGGTTTTGCAGGTGAGCAGTTCTTC
TRBV11-2,12,TRBJ2-3,NA,CASSPHTDTQYF,TGTGCCAGCAGCCCCCACACGGATACGCAGTATTTT
TRBV27,16,TRBJ2-3,NA,CASSSFYMGGPDTQYF,TGTGCCAGCAGTTCCTTTTATATGGGGGGCCCAGATACGCAGTATTTT
TRBV5-1,16,TRBJ1-1,NA,CASSPDADSGQAEAFF,TGCGCCAGCAGCCCTGATGCGGACAGCGGGCAGGCTGAAGCTTTCTTT
TRBV30,16,TRBJ2-7,TRBD2,CAWSHKTSGSGYEQYF,TGTGCCTGGAGCCACAAGACTAGCGGGAGTGGCTACGAGCAGTACTTC
TRBV12-5,21,TRBJ1-4,NA,CASGQFPRAPKRTATNEKLFF,TGTGCTAGTGGCCAATTCCCCAGGGCCCCGAAAAGGACGGCAACTAATGAAAAACTGTTTTTT
TRBV6-1,16,TRBJ2-2,TRBD2,CASSDLAGGNTGELFF,TGTGCCAGCAGTGACTTAGCGGGGGGGAACACCGGGGAGCTGTTTTTT
TRBV18,16,TRBJ2-1,TRBD2,CASSPQLAGDSNEQFF,TGTGCCAGCTCACCCCAGCTAGCGGGAGACAGCAATGAGCAGTTCTTC
TRBV4-1,19,TRBJ2-3,TRBD2,CASSQAGASGPWGTDTQYF,TGCGCCAGCAGCCAAGCTGGGGCTAGCGGGCCCTGGGGCACAGATACGCAGTATTTT
TRBV2,15,TRBJ2-5,TRBD1,CASSDPGQRQETQYF,TGTGCCAGCAGTGATCCGGGACAGAGACAAGAGACCCAGTACTTC